These 23 T cell receptor beta chains came from one sample sequenced in a study of regulatory T cells in long-lasting Graves disease. CDR3 regions were amplified by Arm-PCR using iRepertoire HTBI primers to build TCR beta libraries. TCRdb re-called the multiplex PCR reads through MiXCR, storing one row per CDR3 protein. The table records fewer than 350,000 distinct CDR3 sequences, 15% to 20% of them present only once. As for time point: newly diagnosed GD, antithyroid drugs for less than 3 months. Extracted PBMC RNA gave rise to the TCR library. The sequencing used peripheral blood mononuclear cells (PBMCs), collected at new diagnosis, from a patient treated with antithyroid drugs. The receptor set was obtained from a female donor with Graves disease.

The V gene is TRBV9, the J gene TRBJ1-3; no definite D call. V was clipped by 0 bases and J by 2 bases, with 9 bases between them. CDR1 and CDR2 (germline): SGDLS, YYNGEE. CDR3 size: 15 residues. CDR3: CASSVELGTGNTIYF. The CDR3 DNA sequence: TGTGCCAGCAGCGTAGAGCTGGGAACTGGAAACACCATATATTTT.

This clonotype was counted at least ten times. The rearrangement joins TRBV3-1 to TRBJ2-5; no definite D call. Germline lookup yields CDR1 LGHDT and CDR2 YNNKEL (reference sequence). Between the trimmed V and J ends, which lost 4 bases and 1 base, there was a span of 16 bases. The CDR3 is 16 amino acids. The DNA for the CDR3 is TGTGCCAGCAGCCCACAACACCCGGCGGTCCAAGAGACCCAGTACTTC. It specifies CASSPQHPAVQETQYF.

V and J are TRBV28 and TRBJ2-5, with 13 bases that match TRBD2. From germline, CDR1 is MDHEN and CDR2 SYDVKM. The CDR3 has 16 residues. With V trimmed by 4 bases and J by 4 bases, 6 bases remained unmatched. The CDR3 bases are TGTGCCAGCAGTTCACTAGCGGGAGGGCCCGGAGAGACCCAGTACTTC. Protein: CASSSLAGGPGETQYF. Filled out from reference TRBV28 and TRBJ2-5, the complete variable domain reads DVKVTQSSRYLVKRTGEKVFLECVQDMDHENMFWYRQDPGLGLRLIYFSYDVKMKEKGDIPEGYSVSREKKERFSLILESASTNQTSMYLCASSSLAGGPGETQYFGPGTRLLVL.

In this sample, this clonotype turned up many times. J is TRBJ1-6 and V is TRBV10-2, with 9 nucleotides matching TRBD1. The CDR3 contains 15 residues. The germline CDR1 and CDR2 sequences are WSHSY and SAAADI. V lost 6 bases, J lost 7 bases, and 7 bases stayed unmatched. The CDR3 region is CASSAGQGGNSPLHF. The CDR3 region has the DNA TGCGCCAGCAGCGCGGGACAGGGAGGGAATTCACCCCTCCACTTT.

Many counts were recorded for this clonotype. The chain joins TRBV6-5 to TRBJ1-3, with D uncertain. CDR1 and CDR2 from the germline V gene are MNHEY and SVGAGI. The CDR3 has 14 residues. V was pared by 0 bases and J by 0 bases, with 3 bases between. The CDR3 reads CASSYSGSGNTIYF. CDR3 coding DNA: TGTGCCAGCAGTTACTCGGGCTCTGGAAACACCATATATTTT.

This clonotype was seen at least ten times. The chain joins TRBV20-1 to TRBJ2-5; D is unclear. This CDR3 spans 13 amino acids. The germline gives CDR1 DFQATT, CDR2 SNEGSKA (reference sequence). V dropped 5 bases and J dropped 3 bases, with 13 bases sitting between them. DNA of the CDR3: TGCAGTGCTCCAAAAGGCGGTGAAGAGACCCAGTACTTC. This sequence encodes CSAPKGGEETQYF.

This clonotype came up many times. The chain has TRBV6-2 or TRBV6-3 and TRBJ1-5; 9 bases are shared with TRBD1. After removal of 5 bases from V and 1 base from J, the junction contained 12 bases not matched to a gene. CDR3 length: 18 amino acids. Germline loops: CDR1 MNHEY, CDR2 SVGEGT. Here the CDR3 DNA reads TGTGCCAGCAGTGAAAAACAGGGGGCGGCTGGAAGCAATCAGCCCCAGCATTTT. Translation: CASSEKQGAAGSNQPQHF.

On this clonotype itself: This may come from a read error, since a much larger clone is one base off. This chain links TRBV28 with TRBJ2-7, with D possibly TRBD2 on 5 matching bases. The germline V gene has CDR1 MDHEN and CDR2 SYDVKM. Trimming stripped 5 bases from V and 3 bases from J, with 23 bases between. This CDR3 has 17 residues. CDR3 nucleotides: TGTGCCAGCAGTACAAACCCTCCAGTGCCCGGAGGCTACGAGCAGTACTTC. Protein sequence: CASSTNPPVPGGYEQYF.

This clonotype was seen ten or more times. This rearrangement joins TRBV11-1 to TRBJ2-1; TRBD2 aligns across 14 bases. V lost 5 bases to trimming and J lost 8 bases; unmatched junction nucleotides: 11. The CDR3 is made up of 17 amino acids. Per germline, CDR1 SGHAT and CDR2 FQDESV (reference sequence). CDR3 nucleotide sequence: TGTGCCAGCAGCCCACGGGGGACTAGCGGGAGTCTTTATGAGCAGTTCTTC. This encodes CASSPRGTSGSLYEQFF.

This clonotype turned up a few times. A much larger clone lies one base from this, so it may be a read error. J is TRBJ1-6 and V is TRBV6-2 or TRBV6-3, with 8 nucleotides matching TRBD1. CDR1 and CDR2 (germline): MNHEY, SVGEGT. This CDR3 comprises 17 residues. The CDR3 protein is CASSPGQGRSYNPPLHF. The CDR3 coding sequence is TGTGCCAGCAGTCCTGGACAGGGAAGGTCCTATAATCCACCCCTCCACTTT.

This clonotype was counted at least ten times. The chain has TRBV24-1 and TRBJ2-7; D is ambiguous. The CDR3 covers 18 residues. The V gene lost 1 base and the J gene lost 2 bases, with 20 bases spanning the gap. CDR1 KGHDR and CDR2 SFDVKD come from the germline V gene. DNA for the CDR3: TGTGCCACCAGTGATTTAGAGGAATCGGCCTCCAGTCCCTACGAGCAGTACTTC. Protein: CATSDLEESASSPYEQYF.

This clonotype appeared many times. This chain links TRBV12-3 or TRBV12-4 with TRBJ1-2; 7 bases match TRBD1. The trim removed 5 bases at V and 4 bases at J, leaving 19 bases unmatched. This CDR3 has 18 residues. The CDR3 DNA follows: TGTGCCAGCAGTCCCACAGGGGAACAGGCAGTCTTACGCTATGGCTACACCTTC. Amino acid sequence: CASSPTGEQAVLRYGYTF.

In its sample, this clonotype was seen many times. The V gene is TRBV6-2 or TRBV6-3, the J gene TRBJ2-7; 11 bases match TRBD1. The CDR3 covers 13 residues. Trimming at V came to 10 bases and at J to 4 bases, leaving 6 bases not matched to a gene. Germline CDR1 MNHEY, CDR2 SVGEGT. For the CDR3, the DNA is TGTGCCACTGGACAGGGGGCACCATACGAGCAGTACTTC. Amino acids: CATGQGAPYEQYF.

In its sample, this clonotype was seen many times. The CDR3, as DNA: TGTGCCAGCAGTTCTATGCGGGCAGGGGAAGCTTTCTTT. Encoded protein: CASSSMRAGEAFF. The rearrangement uses TRBV28 and TRBJ1-1, with a tentative D call TRBD1 (5 bases). V was trimmed by 4 bases and J by 8 bases, leaving 14 bases between them. Germline lookup yields CDR1 MDHEN and CDR2 SYDVKM. This CDR3 comprises 13 residues.

In the case of this clonotype: A read error may explain this, as a much larger clone is one base away. The V gene is TRBV6-5, the J gene TRBJ2-3; D uncertain. V lost 8 bases to trimming and J lost 2 bases, with 14 bases between them. CDR3 length: 14 residues. From germline, CDR1 is MNHEY and CDR2 SVGAGI. CDR3 region: CASVTPGHTDTQYF. For the CDR3, the DNA is TGTGCCAGCGTTACCCCGGGCCACACAGATACGCAGTATTTT.

In this sample, this clonotype turned up a few times. This chain connects TRBV30 to TRBJ1-6, with D perhaps TRBD1 (5 bases). From germline, CDR1 is GTSNPN and CDR2 SVGIG (reference sequence). The CDR3 is 18 residues long. Trimming left V 1 base short and J 0 bases short, with 16 bases between. The CDR3 DNA reads TGTGCCTGGAGTGGGACCGGCAGGGACCTCTCCTATAATTCACCCCTCCACTTT. It specifies CAWSGTGRDLSYNSPLHF.

This clonotype has just a few counts. The V and J genes are TRBV7-9 and TRBJ1-4; D is ambiguous. Trimming stripped 6 bases from V and 5 bases from J, with 10 bases between. CDR1 is SEHNR, CDR2 FQNEAQ, per germline (reference sequence). The CDR3 loop spans 13 amino acids. CDR3 bases: TGTGCCAGCAGTTTCCGGGAAAATGAAAAACTGTTTTTT. Translating it yields CASSFRENEKLFF.

The table lists this clonotype with a few counts. V is TRBV19 and J is TRBJ2-1; no reliable D call. Between the trimmed V and J ends, which lost 3 bases and 0 bases, there was a span of 6 bases. Germline assignment: CDR1 LNHDA and CDR2 SQIVND (reference sequence). The CDR3 has 14 residues. Here the CDR3 DNA reads TGTGCCAGTAGTATTTCAGACTCCTACAATGAGCAGTTCTTC. It translates to CASSISDSYNEQFF.

This clonotype was counted ten times or more. The chain uses TRBV24-1 and TRBJ2-2; no clear D gene. Germline V lookup: CDR1 KGHDR, CDR2 SFDVKD. The CDR3 has 16 residues. Trimming cost V 4 bases and J 2 bases, with 13 bases left between them. CDR3 DNA sequence: TGTGCCACCAGTGACTCCCGACCCCTTAACACCGGGGAGCTGTTTTTT. Residues: CATSDSRPLNTGELFF.

Ten or more counts support this clonotype. The chain has TRBV10-3 and TRBJ1-1; no clear D. Trimming pared 6 bases from V and 1 base from J, leaving 3 bases between. The CDR3 length is 11 residues. CDR1 ENHRY and CDR2 SYGVKD come from the germline V gene. Here the CDR3 reads CAIRSNTEAFF. The CDR3 DNA sequence: TGTGCCATCAGATCGAACACTGAAGCTTTCTTT.

As DNA, the CDR3 is TGCGCCAGCAGCCAAGGGATGGGGGGAGGTCGAGAGACCCAGTACTTC. Encoded protein: CASSQGMGGGRETQYF. The chain has TRBV4-1 and TRBJ2-5, with a tentative D call TRBD2 (6 bases). This CDR3 spans 16 amino acids. Germline CDR1 is MGHRA and CDR2 is YSYEKL. V lost 1 base, J lost 4 bases, and 16 bases lay in between.

This chain uses TRBV5-4 with TRBJ1-1; 10 nucleotides line up with TRBD1. The CDR3 loop spans 15 amino acids. V shed 3 bases and J 5 bases; nucleotides not matched to a gene: 7. The germline V gene encodes CDR1 SGHNT and CDR2 YYREEE (reference sequence). CDR3 protein: CASSSGQGSLTEAFF. In DNA form, the CDR3 reads TGTGCCAGCAGCTCGGGACAGGGGTCCTTAACTGAAGCTTTCTTT.

On this clonotype: Given a much more abundant clone one base away, this may be a read error. The chain couples TRBV24-1 to TRBJ1-1; 8 nucleotides line up with TRBD1. The CDR3 totals 18 residues. Germline V gene lookup returns CDR1 KGHDR and CDR2 SFDVKD. CDR3 sequence: CVTSDSGTGGLGNTEAFF. CDR3 bases: TGTGTCACCAGTGATTCCGGGACAGGAGGCCTGGGGAACACTGAAGCTTTCTTT.